The 10 T cell receptor beta chains below all came from one sample that was sequenced in a study of memory CD4+ T cells and cytomegalovirus serostatus. TCRdb's copy holds only in-frame clones and misses some; the assay was immunoSEQ multiplex PCR. The repertoire holds 35,000 to 50,000 clones, with about 80% as singletons. Single viable CD3+CD4+CD8-CD45RO+ cells were sorted as the memory CD4+ T cells. Sequenced: memory CD4+ T cells from blood. Every receptor here comes from an adult in good health and CMV-seronegative.

The J gene is TRBJ1-2, the V gene TRBV5-1; 7 bases are a match to TRBD1. V shed 5 bases, J shed 6 bases, and the junction held 10 bases outside the gene matches. The CDR3 extends over 14 amino acids. CDR1 and CDR2 from the germline V gene are SGHRS and YFSETQ. CDR3 DNA sequence: TGCGCCAGCAGGTGGACAGGTGGTGAAGATGGCTACACCTTC. It translates to CASRWTGGEDGYTF.

This clone occurred a few times. The chain employs TRBV4-1 and TRBJ2-5, with D maybe TRBD2 (6 bases). V gave up 1 base and J gave up 9 bases, with 12 bases separating them. The CDR3 runs 13 residues. Germline CDR1 MGHRA, CDR2 YSYEKL. The CDR3 DNA sequence: TGCGCCAGCAGCCAAGTACGGGAGTCATCCCAGTACTTC. As protein: CASSQVRESSQYF.

The V and J genes are TRBV15 and TRBJ2-3, with 10 bases identical to TRBD2. Trimming cost V 0 bases and J 8 bases; bases outside gene matches: 11. The CDR3 loop spans 17 amino acids. Germline values: CDR1 LNHNV, CDR2 YYDKDF (reference sequence). Here the CDR3 reads CATSRDPRTSGVRTQYF. For the CDR3, the DNA is TGTGCCACCAGCAGAGACCCCCGGACTAGCGGCGTTCGTACGCAGTATTTT.

This clone showed up just once. The CDR3 spells CASSYGLPALYNEQFF. The CDR3 region has the DNA TGTGCCAGCAGTTACGGACTGCCGGCCCTCTACAATGAGCAGTTCTTC. The chain recombines TRBV6-5 with TRBJ2-1, with D maybe TRBD2 (5 bases). Germline V gene data show CDR1 as MNHEY and CDR2 as SVGAGI. Trimming pared 2 bases from V and 3 bases from J, leaving 14 bases between. The CDR3 totals 16 residues.

This clone showed up just once. This chain joins TRBV7-2 and TRBJ2-7; TRBD2 agrees at 10 bases. The CDR3 consists of 14 residues. Per germline, CDR1 SGHTA and CDR2 FQGNSA. J was trimmed by 3 bases and V by 6 bases; bases with no gene match: 5. Written as DNA, the CDR3 is TGTGCCAGCAGAGAGCGGGAGGGTTTCTACGAGCAGTACTTC. It codes for CASREREGFYEQYF.

The sample holds one count of this clone. V is TRBV5-6 and J is TRBJ2-5, with TRBD2 matching 8 bases. The DNA end is more similar to TRBJ2-7, so the J call may be wrong. CDR3 length: 16 amino acids. Per the germline V gene, CDR1 is SGHDT and CDR2 is YYEEEE. CDR3 region: CASSLVRTAGAYEQYF. The CDR3 nucleotides read TGTGCCAGCAGCTTAGTCCGGACAGCGGGGGCCTACGAGCAGTACTTC.

J is TRBJ2-1 and V is TRBV4-1; 9 nucleotides line up with TRBD2. The germline gives CDR1 MGHRA, CDR2 YSYEKL. The length of the CDR3 is 15 residues. The V and J ends lost 1 base and 7 bases, in that order; junction bases with no gene match: 5. This chain's CDR3 is CASSQGRLAGNEQFF. CDR3 DNA: TGCGCCAGCAGCCAAGGGCGCCTAGCGGGAAATGAGCAGTTCTTC.

The chain has TRBV4-3 and TRBJ1-3; D is possibly TRBD1 (6 bases). The CDR3 is 16 amino acids. Germline V gene sequence: CDR1 LGHNA, CDR2 YSLEER. Trimming pared 3 bases from V and 2 bases from J, leaving 14 bases between. The CDR3 loop reads CASSHTTGYPGNTIYF. CDR3 nucleotides: TGCGCCAGCAGCCACACCACAGGGTACCCTGGAAACACCATATATTTT.

The chain uses TRBV18 and TRBJ2-1; D uncertain. In germline, CDR1 is KGHSH, CDR2 LQKENI. Deletions cut 0 bases from V and 2 bases from J, with 5 bases between. The CDR3 has 14 amino acids. This CDR3 is CASSPPTAYNEQFF. CDR3 nucleotides: TGTGCCAGCTCACCACCGACGGCCTACAATGAGCAGTTCTTC.

By frequency in the sample, this clone is medium-sized. V is TRBV18 and J is TRBJ2-7, with 8 bases aligning to TRBD1. From germline, CDR1 is KGHSH and CDR2 LQKENI. V gave up 1 base and J gave up 3 bases; unmatched junction bases: 5. This CDR3 comprises 15 residues. The CDR3 DNA follows: TGTGCCAGCTCACCACAGGGACAGGCTCTCTACGAGCAGTACTTC. Translating it yields CASSPQGQALYEQYF. The full variable domain, in which reference TRBV18 and TRBJ2-7 provide the parts outside the CDR3, is NAGVMQNPRHLVRRRGQEARLRCSPMKGHSHVYWYRQLPEEGLKFMVYLQKENIIDESGMPKERFSAEFPKEGPSILRIQQVVRGDSAAYFCASSPQGQALYEQYFGPGTRLTVT.